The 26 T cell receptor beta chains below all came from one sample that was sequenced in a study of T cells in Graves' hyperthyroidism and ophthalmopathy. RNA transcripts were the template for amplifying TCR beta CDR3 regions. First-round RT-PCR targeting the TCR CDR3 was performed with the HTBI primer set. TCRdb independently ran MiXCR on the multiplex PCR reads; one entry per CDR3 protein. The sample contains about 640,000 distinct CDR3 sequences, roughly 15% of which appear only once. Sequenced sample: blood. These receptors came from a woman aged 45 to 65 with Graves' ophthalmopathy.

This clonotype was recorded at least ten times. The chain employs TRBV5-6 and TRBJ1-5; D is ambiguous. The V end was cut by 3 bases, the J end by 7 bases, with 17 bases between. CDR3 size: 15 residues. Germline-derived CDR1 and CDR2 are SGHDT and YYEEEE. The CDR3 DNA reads TGTGCCAGCAGCTCAGGCGGGAGGGCATGGCAGCCCCAGCATTTT. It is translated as CASSSGGRAWQPQHF. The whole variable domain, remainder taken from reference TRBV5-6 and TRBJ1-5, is DAGVTQSPTHLIKTRGQQVTLRCSPKSGHDTVSWYQQALGQGPQFIFQYYEEEERQRGNFPDRFSGHQFPNYSSELNVNALLLGDSALYLCASSSGGRAWQPQHFGDGTRLSIL.

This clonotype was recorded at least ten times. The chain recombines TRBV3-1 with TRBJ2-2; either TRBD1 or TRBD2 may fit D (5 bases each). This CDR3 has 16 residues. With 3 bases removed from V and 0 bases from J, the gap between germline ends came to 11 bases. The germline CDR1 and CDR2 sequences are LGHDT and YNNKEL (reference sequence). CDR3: CASSQGPLANTGELFF. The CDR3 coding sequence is TGTGCCAGCAGCCAGGGACCCCTGGCGAACACCGGGGAGCTGTTTTTT.

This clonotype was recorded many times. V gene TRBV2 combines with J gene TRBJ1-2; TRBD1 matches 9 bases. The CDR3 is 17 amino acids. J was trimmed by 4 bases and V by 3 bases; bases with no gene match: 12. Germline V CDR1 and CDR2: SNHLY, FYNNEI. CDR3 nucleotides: TGTGCCAGCAGTGATAGAGGGAACAGGGGGCAGGTCTATGGCTACACCTTC. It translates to CASSDRGNRGQVYGYTF.

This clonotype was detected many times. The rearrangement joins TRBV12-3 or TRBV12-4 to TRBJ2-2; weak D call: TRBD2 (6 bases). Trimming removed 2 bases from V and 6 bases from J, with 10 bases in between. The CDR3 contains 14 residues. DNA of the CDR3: TGTGCCAGCAGTTTATCGGGGGAAGCCGGGGAGCTGTTTTTT. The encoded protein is CASSLSGEAGELFF.

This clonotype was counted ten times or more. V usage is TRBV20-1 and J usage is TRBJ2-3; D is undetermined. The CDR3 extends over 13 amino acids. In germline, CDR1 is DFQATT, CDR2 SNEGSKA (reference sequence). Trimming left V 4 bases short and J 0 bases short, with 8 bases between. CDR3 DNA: TGCAGTGCTATCATTCCAAGCACAGATACGCAGTATTTT. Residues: CSAIIPSTDTQYF.

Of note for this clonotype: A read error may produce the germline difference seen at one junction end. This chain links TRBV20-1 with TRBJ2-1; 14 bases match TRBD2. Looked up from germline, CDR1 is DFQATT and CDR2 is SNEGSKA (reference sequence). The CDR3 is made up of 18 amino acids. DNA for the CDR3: TGCAGTGCCAGAGGACTAGCGGGAGGCCACCCCTCCTACAATGAGCAGTTCTTC. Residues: CSARGLAGGHPSYNEQFF.

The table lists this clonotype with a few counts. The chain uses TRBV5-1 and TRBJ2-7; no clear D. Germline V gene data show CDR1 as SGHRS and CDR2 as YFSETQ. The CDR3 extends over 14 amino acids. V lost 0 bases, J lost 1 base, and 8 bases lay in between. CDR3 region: CASSLASPSYEQYF. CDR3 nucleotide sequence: TGCGCCAGCAGCTTGGCCAGCCCGTCCTACGAGCAGTACTTC.

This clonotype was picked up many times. The CDR3, as DNA: TGTGCCAGCAGTTTGACAGCTAAAAACATTCAGTACTTC. Translated: CASSLTAKNIQYF. The chain combines TRBV27 with TRBJ2-4; TRBD1 might be the D (5 bases). Trimming left V 3 bases short and J 4 bases short, with 7 bases between. The CDR3 is 13 residues long. Germline CDR1 is MNHEY and CDR2 is SMNVEV (reference sequence).

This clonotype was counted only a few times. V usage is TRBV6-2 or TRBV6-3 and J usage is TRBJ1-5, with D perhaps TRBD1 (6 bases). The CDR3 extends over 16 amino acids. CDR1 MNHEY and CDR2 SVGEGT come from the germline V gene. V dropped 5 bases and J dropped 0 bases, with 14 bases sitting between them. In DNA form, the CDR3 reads TGTGCCAGCAGTATGTCCCGGGACATTAGCAATCAGCCCCAGCATTTT. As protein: CASSMSRDISNQPQHF.

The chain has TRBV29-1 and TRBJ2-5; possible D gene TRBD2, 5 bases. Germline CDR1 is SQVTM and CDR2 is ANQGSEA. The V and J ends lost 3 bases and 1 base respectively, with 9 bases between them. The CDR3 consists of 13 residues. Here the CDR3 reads CSVDAGIQETQYF. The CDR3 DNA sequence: TGCAGCGTTGATGCGGGTATCCAAGAGACCCAGTACTTC. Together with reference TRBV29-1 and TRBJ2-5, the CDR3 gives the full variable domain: SAVISQKPSRDICQRGTSLTIQCQVDSQVTMMFWYRQQPGQSLTLIATANQGSEATYESGFVIDKFPISRPNLTFSTLTVSNMSPEDSSIYLCSVDAGIQETQYFGPGTRLLVL.

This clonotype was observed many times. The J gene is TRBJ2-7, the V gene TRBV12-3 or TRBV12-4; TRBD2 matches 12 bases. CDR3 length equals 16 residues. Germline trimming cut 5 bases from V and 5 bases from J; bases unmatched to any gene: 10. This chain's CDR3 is CASSPASGRAFDEQYF. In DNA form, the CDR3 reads TGTGCCAGCAGTCCAGCTAGCGGGAGGGCGTTTGACGAGCAGTACTTC.

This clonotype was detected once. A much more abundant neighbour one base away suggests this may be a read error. The CDR3 is CASSEALRRSYEQYF. CDR3 in DNA: TGTGCCAGCAGTGAAGCATTGCGCAGATCCTACGAGCAGTACTTC. V and J are TRBV6-1 and TRBJ2-7, with D uncertain. CDR1 is MNHNS, CDR2 SASEGT, per germline. The CDR3 totals 15 residues. Trimming left V 0 bases short and J 1 base short, with 10 bases between.

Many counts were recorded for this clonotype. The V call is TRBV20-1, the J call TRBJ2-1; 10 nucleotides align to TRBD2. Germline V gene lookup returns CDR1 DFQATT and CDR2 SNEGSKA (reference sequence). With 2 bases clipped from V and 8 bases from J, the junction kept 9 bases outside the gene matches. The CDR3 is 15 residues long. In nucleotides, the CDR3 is TGCAGTGCTAGATCCCCTAGCGGGAGTACCGATGAGCAGTTCTTC. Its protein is CSARSPSGSTDEQFF.

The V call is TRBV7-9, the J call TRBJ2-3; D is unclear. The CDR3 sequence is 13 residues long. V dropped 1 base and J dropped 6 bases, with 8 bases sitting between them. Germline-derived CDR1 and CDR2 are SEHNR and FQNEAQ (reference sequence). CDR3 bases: TGTGCCAGCAGCTTAGTGATCCGGGATACGCAGTATTTT. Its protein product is CASSLVIRDTQYF.

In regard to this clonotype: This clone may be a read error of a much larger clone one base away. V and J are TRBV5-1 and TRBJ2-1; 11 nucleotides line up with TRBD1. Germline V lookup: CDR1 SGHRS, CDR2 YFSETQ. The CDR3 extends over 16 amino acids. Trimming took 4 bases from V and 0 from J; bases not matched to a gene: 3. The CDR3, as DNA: TGCGCCAGCAGCGGGACAGGGGGTAACTCCTACAATGAGCAGTTCTTC. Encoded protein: CASSGTGGNSYNEQFF.

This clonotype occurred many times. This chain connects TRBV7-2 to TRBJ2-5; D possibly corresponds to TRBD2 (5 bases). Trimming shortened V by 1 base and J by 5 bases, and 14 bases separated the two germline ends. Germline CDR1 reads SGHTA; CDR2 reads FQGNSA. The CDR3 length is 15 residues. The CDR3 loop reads CASSLERAARETQYF. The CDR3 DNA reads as TGTGCCAGCAGCTTAGAGAGGGCGGCCCGGGAGACCCAGTACTTC.

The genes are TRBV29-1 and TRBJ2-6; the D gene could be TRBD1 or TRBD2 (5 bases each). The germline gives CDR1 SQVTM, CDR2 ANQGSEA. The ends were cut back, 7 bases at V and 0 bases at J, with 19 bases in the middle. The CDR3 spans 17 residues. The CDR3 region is CSGGLWDGDSGANVLTF. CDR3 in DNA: TGCAGCGGAGGCTTGTGGGACGGGGACTCTGGGGCCAACGTCCTGACTTTC.

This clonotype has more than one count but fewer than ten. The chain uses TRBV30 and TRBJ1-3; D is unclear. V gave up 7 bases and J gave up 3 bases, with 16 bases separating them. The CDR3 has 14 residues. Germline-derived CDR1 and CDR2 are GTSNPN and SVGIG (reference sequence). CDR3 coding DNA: TGTGCCTATCGCGGCTGGGCAGATGGAAACACCATATATTTT. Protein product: CAYRGWADGNTIYF.

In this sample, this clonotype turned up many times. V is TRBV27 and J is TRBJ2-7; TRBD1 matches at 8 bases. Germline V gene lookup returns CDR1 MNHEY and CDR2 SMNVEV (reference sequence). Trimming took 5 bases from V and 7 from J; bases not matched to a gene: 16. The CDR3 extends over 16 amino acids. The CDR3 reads CASSQDRGTYLREQYF. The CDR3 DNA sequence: TGTGCCAGCAGTCAAGACAGGGGTACCTACCTAAGGGAGCAGTACTTC.

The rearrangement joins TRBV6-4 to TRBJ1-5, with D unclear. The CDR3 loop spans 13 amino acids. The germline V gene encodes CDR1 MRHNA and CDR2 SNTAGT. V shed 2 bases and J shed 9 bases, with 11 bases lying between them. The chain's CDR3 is CASSDNPGRPQHF. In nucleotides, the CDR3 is TGTGCCAGCAGTGACAACCCCGGGCGGCCCCAGCATTTT.

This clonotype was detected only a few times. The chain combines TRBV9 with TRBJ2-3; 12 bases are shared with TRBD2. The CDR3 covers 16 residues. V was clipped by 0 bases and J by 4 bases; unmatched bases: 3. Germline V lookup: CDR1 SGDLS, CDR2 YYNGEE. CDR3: CASSVGGLAGSDTQYF. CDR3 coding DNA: TGTGCCAGCAGCGTAGGTGGACTAGCGGGATCAGATACGCAGTATTTT.

The CDR3 spells CASKTSSYNEQFF. The CDR3 coding sequence is TGCGCCAGCAAGACTAGCTCCTACAATGAGCAGTTCTTC. V usage is TRBV5-1 and J usage is TRBJ2-1; maybe TRBD2 (6 bases). V was pared by 6 bases and J by 0 bases, with 7 bases between. The CDR3 is 13 amino acids. Germline values: CDR1 SGHRS, CDR2 YFSETQ.

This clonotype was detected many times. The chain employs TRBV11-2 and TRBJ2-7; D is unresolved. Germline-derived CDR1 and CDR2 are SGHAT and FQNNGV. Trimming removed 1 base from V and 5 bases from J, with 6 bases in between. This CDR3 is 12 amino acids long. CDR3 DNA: TGTGCCAGCAGCTTAGGGACGAACGAGCAGTACTTC. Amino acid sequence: CASSLGTNEQYF. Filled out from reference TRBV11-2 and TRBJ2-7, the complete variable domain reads EAGVAQSPRYKIIEKRQSVAFWCNPISGHATLYWYQQILGQGPKLLIQFQNNGVVDDSQLPKDRFSAERLKGVDSTLKIQPAKLEDSAVYLCASSLGTNEQYFGPGTRLTVT.

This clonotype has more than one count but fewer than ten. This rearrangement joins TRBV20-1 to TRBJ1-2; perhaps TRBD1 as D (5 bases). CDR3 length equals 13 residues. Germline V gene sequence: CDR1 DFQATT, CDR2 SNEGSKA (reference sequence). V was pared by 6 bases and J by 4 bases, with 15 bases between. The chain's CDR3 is CSASRQGGYGYTF. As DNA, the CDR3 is TGCAGTGCCAGCAGGCAGGGCGGCTATGGCTACACCTTC.

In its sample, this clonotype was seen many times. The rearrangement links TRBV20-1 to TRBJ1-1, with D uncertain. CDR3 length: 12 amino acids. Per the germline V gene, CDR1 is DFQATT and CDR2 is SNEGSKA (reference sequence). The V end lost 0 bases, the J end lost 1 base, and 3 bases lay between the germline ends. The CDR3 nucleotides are TGCAGTGCTAGAGAGGGGAACACTGAAGCTTTCTTT. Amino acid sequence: CSAREGNTEAFF.

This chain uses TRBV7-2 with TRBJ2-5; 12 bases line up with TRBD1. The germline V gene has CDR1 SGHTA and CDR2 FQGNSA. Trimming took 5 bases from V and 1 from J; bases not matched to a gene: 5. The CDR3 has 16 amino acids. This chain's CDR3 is CASSQGDRGPQETQYF. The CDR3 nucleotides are TGTGCCAGCAGCCAGGGGGACAGGGGGCCCCAAGAGACCCAGTACTTC.